This passage covers 18 T cell receptor beta chains from one sample sequenced in a study of T cells after posttransplantation cyclophosphamide. A marrow graft followed busulfan-fludarabine conditioning, with cyclophosphamide on days +3 and +4. Assay used: immunoSEQ multiplex PCR; TCRdb lists only in-frame clones, some missing. The profile covers more than 7,500 clones, none occurring a single time. The input for sequencing was PBMCs, taken roughly 350 days after allogeneic stem cell transplant with posttransplant cyclophosphamide. The receptors come from a male patient aged 50 to 59 who received an allogeneic stem cell transplant from a related donor and was CMV-positive. Some of these T cells may belong to the graft donor.

In this sample, this clone turned up many times. V gene TRBV19 combines with J gene TRBJ2-1; TRBD2 aligns across 8 bases. Germline V CDR1 and CDR2: LNHDA, SQIVND (reference sequence). The CDR3 runs 13 residues. V lost 7 bases to trimming and J lost 5 bases; unmatched junction nucleotides: 4. CDR3 region: CASKLADNNEQFF. CDR3 in DNA: TGTGCCAGTAAACTAGCGGATAACAATGAGCAGTTCTTC.

In its sample, this clone was seen many times. The chain uses TRBV13 and TRBJ2-7; D not resolved. The V and J ends lost 2 bases and 1 base respectively, with 9 bases between them. CDR1 and CDR2 from the germline V gene are PRHDT and FYEKMQ (reference sequence). This CDR3 is built from 14 residues. The CDR3 loop is CASSLYANSYEQYF. The CDR3 DNA reads TGTGCCAGCAGCTTATATGCGAATTCCTACGAGCAGTACTTC. Full variable domain (missing parts from reference TRBV13 and TRBJ2-7): AAGVIQSPRHLIKEKRETATLKCYPIPRHDTVYWYQQGPGQDPQFLISFYEKMQSDKGSIPDRFSAQQFSDYHSELNMSSLELGDSALYFCASSLYANSYEQYFGPGTRLTVT.

This clone was observed many times. CDR3 region: CASSYGQGNQPQHF. In nucleotides, the CDR3 is TGTGCCAGCAGTTACGGACAGGGCAATCAGCCCCAGCATTTT. The V call is TRBV6-6, the J call TRBJ1-5; TRBD1 aligns across 7 bases. Losses at the gene ends were 2 bases for V and 2 bases for J; bases not matched to a gene: 0. The germline gives CDR1 MNHNY, CDR2 SVGAGI (reference sequence). The CDR3 totals 14 residues.

This clone showed up many times. V gene TRBV4-2 combines with J gene TRBJ2-3; TRBD2 agrees at 8 bases. CDR3 length: 17 residues. V lost 0 bases to trimming and J lost 2 bases; unmatched junction nucleotides: 7. Germline values: CDR1 LGHNA, CDR2 YNFKEQ. In DNA, the CDR3 is TGTGCCAGCAGCCAAGAACTAGCGGCCACATTCACAGATACGCAGTATTTT. Its translation is CASSQELAATFTDTQYF.

This clone appeared many times. The gene calls are TRBV4-3 and TRBJ2-1; D is possibly TRBD2 (6 bases). The V end was cut by 4 bases, the J end by 4 bases, with 17 bases between. Per germline, CDR1 LGHNA and CDR2 YSLEER. The CDR3 is made up of 16 amino acids. The CDR3 DNA sequence: TGCGCCAGCAGCCTTGGGTTAGCGGAGTCATACAATGAGCAGTTCTTC. Protein sequence: CASSLGLAESYNEQFF.

This clone was counted ten times or more. CDR3 region: CASSIPGDSNQPQHF. The CDR3 nucleotides are TGTGCCAGTAGTATACCCGGGGATAGCAATCAGCCCCAGCATTTT. V gene TRBV19 combines with J gene TRBJ1-5, with unresolved D. Looked up from germline, CDR1 is LNHDA and CDR2 is SQIVND (reference sequence). The CDR3 is made up of 15 amino acids. The V gene lost 2 bases and the J gene lost 0 bases, with 8 bases spanning the gap. Supplemented by reference TRBV19 and TRBJ1-5, the full variable domain reads DGGITQSPKYLFRKEGQNVTLSCEQNLNHDAMYWYRQDPGQGLRLIYYSQIVNDFQKGDIAEGYSVSREKKESFPLTVTSAQKNPTAFYLCASSIPGDSNQPQHFGDGTRLSIL.

This clone was recorded many times. The chain has TRBV12-5 and TRBJ2-1, with D perhaps matching TRBD2 (6 bases). The CDR3 has 15 residues. Trimming pared 2 bases from V and 2 bases from J, leaving 10 bases between. Germline V gene lookup returns CDR1 LGHNT and CDR2 FRNRAP. The CDR3 sequence is CASGLTGSTYNEQFF. In nucleotides, the CDR3 is TGTGCTAGTGGTTTGACCGGGAGCACCTACAATGAGCAGTTCTTC.

This clone has a count of ten or more. The chain combines TRBV10-3 with TRBJ2-7, with 11 bases that match TRBD1. Germline V lookup: CDR1 ENHRY, CDR2 SYGVKD. The CDR3 runs to 13 residues. Losses at the gene ends were 10 bases for V and 2 bases for J; bases not matched to a gene: 4. CDR3 loop: CATGTGGTYEQYF. The CDR3, as DNA: TGTGCCACCGGGACAGGGGGTACCTACGAGCAGTACTTC.

Ten or more counts support this clone. The V and J genes are TRBV9 and TRBJ1-2; D gene unclear. Trimming took off 0 bases at V and 8 bases at J, with 8 bases between the two ends. This CDR3 is 12 amino acids long. Germline V CDR1 and CDR2: SGDLS, YYNGEE. CDR3 DNA sequence: TGTGCCAGCAGCGTAGGATTACGGGGCTACACCTTC. Protein product: CASSVGLRGYTF.

Many counts were recorded for this clone. J is TRBJ2-5 and V is TRBV10-1; a possible D gene is TRBD1 (6 bases). The germline gives CDR1 WNHNN, CDR2 SYGVQD (reference sequence). The germline V and J ends were trimmed by 3 bases and 3 bases, with 8 bases remaining between them. The CDR3 is 13 amino acids. CDR3 in DNA: TGCGCCAGCAGTGACGGGACAAAAGAGACCCAGTACTTC. Its translation: CASSDGTKETQYF.

This clone was observed many times. Within the sample, other DNA sequences also encode this same CDR3. The chain employs TRBV18 and TRBJ2-3; 7 positions match TRBD1. V dropped 3 bases and J dropped 2; count of bases not matched to a gene: 2. The length of the CDR3 is 14 residues. Germline assignment: CDR1 KGHSH and CDR2 LQKENI. The CDR3 DNA sequence: TGTGCCAGCTCACCGGGACAGCCCACAGATACGCAGTATTTT. This codes for CASSPGQPTDTQYF.

The table lists this clone with many counts. V gene TRBV21-1 combines with J gene TRBJ2-1; TRBD2, the D gene given by the table, was not confirmed from the DNA. TRBV21-1 is classified as a pseudogene. The CDR3 sequence is 20 residues long. CDR3 region: CASSKNESSGEVSSYNEQFF. CDR3 bases: TGTGCCAGCAGCAAAAATGAGTCTAGCGGAGAGGTAAGCTCCTACAATGAGCAGTTCTTC.

This clone was counted many times. This CDR3 reads CAWSVGRNTEAFF. In nucleotides, the CDR3 is TGTGCCTGGAGTGTTGGCAGGAACACTGAAGCTTTCTTT. This sequence joins TRBV30 and TRBJ1-1; D is unresolved. Germline CDR1 and CDR2: GTSNPN and SVGIG (reference sequence). The CDR3 runs to 13 residues. V was cut by 0 bases and J by 1 base, with 6 bases left in between.

This clone was seen ten or more times. This chain links TRBV7-9 with TRBJ2-3; D is unresolved. From germline, CDR1 is SEHNR and CDR2 FQNEAQ (reference sequence). V lost 5 bases and J 0 bases, leaving 3 bases between the germline ends. The CDR3 contains 12 residues. The CDR3 sequence is CASSPSTDTQYF. The CDR3 bases are TGTGCCAGCAGCCCGAGCACAGATACGCAGTATTTT.

There are many counts of this clone. The V call is TRBV27, the J call TRBJ2-1; 7 positions match TRBD2. V gave up 2 bases and J gave up 9 bases; unmatched junction bases: 10. The CDR3 covers 15 residues. CDR1 MNHEY and CDR2 SMNVEV come from the germline V gene (reference sequence). The CDR3 DNA reads as TGTGCCAGCAGTTTAGGCGGGAGTCTCGTTGCTGAGCAGTTCTTC. It is translated as CASSLGGSLVAEQFF.

This clone was recorded at least ten times. The J gene is TRBJ2-4, the V gene TRBV4-1, with D possibly being TRBD2 (5 bases). In germline, CDR1 is MGHRA, CDR2 YSYEKL. The ends were cut back, 0 bases at V and 5 bases at J, with 14 bases in the middle. The CDR3 is 16 amino acids. Here the CDR3 reads CASSQDLGAAENIQYF. Written as DNA, the CDR3 is TGCGCCAGCAGCCAAGATTTGGGAGCGGCCGAAAACATTCAGTACTTC.

This clone appeared a few times. The chain has TRBV21-1 and TRBJ1-6; TRBD1 was called by the table and not checked on the DNA. TRBV21-1 is designated a pseudogene. CDR3 length: 15 residues. The CDR3 nucleotides are TGTGCCAGCAGCAAAAACGGCAGGGGGCTTTCACCCCTCCACTTT. This encodes CASSKNGRGLSPLHF.

This clone has ten or more counts. The V and J genes are TRBV13 and TRBJ2-5, with TRBD2 matching over 7 bases. Germline CDR1 PRHDT, CDR2 FYEKMQ (reference sequence). V was clipped by 1 base and J by 0 bases; unmatched bases: 2. CDR3 length equals 15 residues. The CDR3 DNA follows: TGTGCCAGCAGCTTAGAGCGGGGCTACCAAGAGACCCAGTACTTC. Residues: CASSLERGYQETQYF.